Listed here are 14 T cell receptor beta chains from one sample, sequenced in a study of T cell responses to AZD1222 COVID-19 vaccine. Data came from immunoSEQ multiplex PCR; TCRdb stores just in-frame clones and leaves some out. This table holds approximately 180,000 clones, more than 90% found once. The sample consisted of peripheral blood, taken on day 0 of AZD1222 vaccination. These receptors originate from an adult in good health.

V gene TRBV6-5 combines with J gene TRBJ2-3; TRBD2 might be the D (5 bases). CDR1 is MNHEY, CDR2 SVGAGI, per germline. Trimming took off 4 bases at V and 6 bases at J, with 14 bases between the two ends. This CDR3 contains 14 residues. CDR3 sequence (DNA): TGTGCCAGCAGTTGGCTCCCCGGGGAGGATACGCAGTATTTT. It is translated as CASSWLPGEDTQYF.

The rearrangement links TRBV7-8 to TRBJ2-7; no reliable D call. Trimming stripped 3 bases from V and 3 bases from J, with 12 bases between. The CDR3 is 14 residues long. Germline V CDR1 and CDR2: SGHVS, FQNEAQ. CDR3 DNA: TGTGCCAGCAGCTTGTGGAGAAGTGTCTACGAGCAGTACTTC. It specifies CASSLWRSVYEQYF.

V usage is TRBV6-5 and J usage is TRBJ1-2; unclear D gene. Germline V gene sequence: CDR1 MNHEY, CDR2 SVGAGI. This CDR3 comprises 13 residues. The V end was cut by 9 bases, the J end by 9 bases, with 20 bases between. DNA of the CDR3: TGTGCCAGTAACCCCATTAGTTCGGGTCGCTACACCTTC. This sequence encodes CASNPISSGRYTF.

V is TRBV7-9 and J is TRBJ2-7, with 10 positions matching TRBD2. Trimming removed 5 bases from V and 5 bases from J; junction bases left unmatched: 9. The CDR3 totals 15 residues. Germline V gene data show CDR1 as SEHNR and CDR2 as FQNEAQ (reference sequence). CDR3: CASSGTGTSVDEQYF. CDR3 bases: TGTGCCAGCAGCGGAACCGGGACTAGCGTAGACGAGCAGTACTTC.

The chain recombines TRBV7-8 with TRBJ1-1; D is uncertain. The CDR3 length is 16 residues. Germline CDR1 SGHVS, CDR2 FQNEAQ. Trimming took 1 base from V and 3 from J, leaving 15 bases between them. CDR3 sequence (DNA): TGTGCCAGCAGCTTAGTTCCCGGGATACGGTACACTGAAGCTTTCTTT. It is translated as CASSLVPGIRYTEAFF.

The chain employs TRBV7-8 and TRBJ1-2, with a possible D match to TRBD1 (6 bases). Germline-derived CDR1 and CDR2 are SGHVS and FQNEAQ. The V gene lost 4 bases and the J gene lost 6 bases, with 15 bases spanning the gap. CDR3 length equals 14 residues. CDR3 DNA sequence: TGTGCCAGCAGCTCCCGGACAGCTCGGGATGGCTACACCTTC. This sequence encodes CASSSRTARDGYTF.

This clone was recorded only once. CDR3 in DNA: TGCGCCAGCAGCTTGGGACAGGGGGTTGGAAAGAACACTGAAGCTTTCTTT. Its protein product is CASSLGQGVGKNTEAFF. This sequence joins TRBV5-1 and TRBJ1-1; 9 nucleotides agree with TRBD1. The ends lost 0 bases at V and 1 base at J; junction bases unmatched: 7. From germline, CDR1 is SGHRS and CDR2 YFSETQ. There are 17 residues in the CDR3.

This chain uses TRBV29-1 with TRBJ1-1; D call uncertain. The ends were cut back, 4 bases at V and 11 bases at J, with 11 bases in the middle. The CDR3 has 10 amino acids. Germline CDR1 SQVTM, CDR2 ANQGSEA. The CDR3 here is CSVGEGGAFF. DNA of the CDR3: TGCAGCGTTGGGGAAGGCGGCGCTTTCTTT.

With respect to this clone: Distinct nucleotide sequences in the sample also encode this CDR3. The V call is TRBV9, the J call TRBJ1-1; D is unclear. Germline loops: CDR1 SGDLS, CDR2 YYNGEE. This CDR3 contains 12 residues. Trimming shortened V by 0 bases and J by 7 bases, and 7 bases separated the two germline ends. The CDR3 sequence is CASSVGTGEAFF. CDR3 DNA: TGTGCCAGCAGCGTAGGAACGGGTGAAGCTTTCTTT.

This clone was seen once. The rearrangement joins TRBV14 to TRBJ1-4; 7 nucleotides line up with TRBD1. The germline V gene encodes CDR1 SGHDN and CDR2 FVKESK. The CDR3 covers 17 residues. J lost 4 bases, V lost 4 bases, and 12 bases had no gene match. DNA for the CDR3: TGTGCCAGCAGCCTCGGGACAGCCCTTCCTATTAATGAAAAACTGTTTTTT. Amino acid sequence: CASSLGTALPINEKLFF.

V is TRBV2 and J is TRBJ2-7; TRBD1 matches 10 bases. Germline assignment: CDR1 SNHLY and CDR2 FYNNEI. This CDR3 region has 13 residues. V lost 11 bases, J lost 4 bases, and 8 bases stayed unmatched. In DNA form, the CDR3 reads TGTGCCGGATCCGGGACAGGGGCTTACGAGCAGTACTTC. It codes for CAGSGTGAYEQYF.

This chain links TRBV5-1 with TRBJ2-5; tentatively, D is TRBD2 (5 bases). There are 14 residues in the CDR3. Germline CDR1 reads SGHRS; CDR2 reads YFSETQ. V dropped 0 bases and J dropped 2 bases, with 8 bases sitting between them. The CDR3 here is CASSLGTPQETQYF. The CDR3 coding sequence is TGCGCCAGCAGCTTGGGGACTCCACAAGAGACCCAGTACTTC.

The rearrangement links TRBV3-1 (or the pseudogene TRBV3-2) to TRBJ2-7; TRBD2 aligns across 9 bases. This CDR3 spans 16 amino acids. CDR1 is LGHDT, CDR2 YNNKEL, per germline (reference sequence). The V segment lost 4 bases and the J segment 0 bases; nucleotides outside the gene matches: 7. The CDR3 DNA is TGTGCCAGCAGCCTATCACTAGCGGGTAGCTCCTACGAGCAGTACTTC. Translation gives CASSLSLAGSSYEQYF.

The V gene is TRBV19, the J gene TRBJ1-5; D is unclear. This CDR3 region has 15 residues. V lost 3 bases, J lost 3 bases, and 12 bases lay in between. Germline CDR1 and CDR2: LNHDA and SQIVND (reference sequence). The CDR3 sequence is CASSIGSGPNQPQHF. The CDR3 DNA follows: TGTGCCAGTAGTATCGGCAGCGGCCCCAATCAGCCCCAGCATTTT. Looking up the rest from reference TRBV19 and TRBJ1-5 gives the full variable domain: DGGITQSPKYLFRKEGQNVTLSCEQNLNHDAMYWYRQDPGQGLRLIYYSQIVNDFQKGDIAEGYSVSREKKESFPLTVTSAQKNPTAFYLCASSIGSGPNQPQHFGDGTRLSIL.